This T cell receptor beta chain originates from a study of OX40 agonist ivuxolimab in advanced cancers. This CDR3 is built from 15 residues. V was shortened by 4 bases and J by 1 base, with 13 bases between the two germline ends. CDR1 and CDR2 (germline): SGHTA, FQGNSA. Notes on the study in general: Dosing at 0.1 to 3.0 mg/kg was accompanied by clonal expansion of CD4+ and CD8+ blood T cells by week 6.

Generated by immunoSEQ multiplex PCR, the TCRdb table keeps only in-frame clones and is missing some. The sample has roughly 70,000 clones, approximately 86% seen once. In the case of this clone: As yet, its antigen is unknown.

The sequencing used CD4+ or CD8+ T cells sorted from blood, collected in a trial of the OX40 agonist ivuxolimab. The sequence was collected from an adult with an advanced solid tumor such as melanoma, head and neck, liver or kidney cancer. The chain couples TRBV7-2 to TRBJ1-1; D not certain. CDR3 amino acids: CASSSYDTSNTEAFF. CDR3 coding DNA: TGTGCCAGCAGCTCCTACGACACTTCGAACACTGAAGCTTTCTTT.